This T cell receptor (beta chain) was sequenced during a study of spatial heterogeneity in lung cancer. Study-wide background: The average count in raw reads for each unique TCR and UMI combination exceeded eight appearances.

Specified time point: sample taken at primary tumor resection. Whole RNA obtained from tumor, nontumor lung or frozen PBMC underwent sequencing without sorting. The approximately 77 donors had untreated early-stage non-small cell lung cancer. Using its own MiXCR run on the 5' RACE reads, TCRdb lists one record per CDR3 protein. Found here are tens of thousands of distinct CDR3 sequences, about 20% of them singletons; the top ten hold about 6.8%. This clonotype appeared a few times. No antigen is known for it. The V gene's germline CDR1 is DFQATT and CDR2 SNEGSKA (reference sequence). Trimming took 5 bases from V and 4 from J, leaving 14 bases between them. The CDR3 is 13 residues long. Study observations and caveats: Expanded tumor TCRs that were ubiquitous appeared in blood more at resection than follow-up.

This sequence originates from a male donor with early-stage non-small cell lung cancer. The genes are TRBV20-1 and TRBJ1-1; unclear D gene. The sample here was PBMCs, taken at surgery. Here the CDR3 reads CSAPGSLGTEAFF. CDR3 coding DNA: TGCAGTGCTCCAGGCTCACTGGGCACTGAAGCTTTCTTT.